Listed here are 18 T cell receptor beta chains from one sample, sequenced in a study of blood T cell repertoires in COVID-19. Repertoires were generated with immunoSEQ multiplex PCR, while TCRdb's copy carries only in-frame clones and drops some. The sample carries tens of thousands of clones, 86% recorded once. Sequenced sample: peripheral blood. These receptors originate from a man aged 65-85 years with acute or convalescent COVID-19.

The chain has TRBV3-1 (or the pseudogene TRBV3-2) and TRBJ2-5; 7 positions match TRBD2. Germline CDR1 LGHDT, CDR2 YNNKEL (reference sequence). Germline trimming cut 5 bases from V and 6 bases from J; bases unmatched to any gene: 15. This CDR3 contains 16 residues. CDR3 in DNA: TGTGCCAGCAGCTCCGGCGCCAGCGGGGAGGGCAAGACCCAGTACTTC. Translating gives CASSSGASGEGKTQYF.

This clone occurred once. J is TRBJ1-5 and V is TRBV19, with a possible D match to TRBD1 (5 bases). The length of the CDR3 is 16 residues. The germline V gene encodes CDR1 LNHDA and CDR2 SQIVND (reference sequence). V was clipped by 10 bases and J by 4 bases, with 23 bases between them. As DNA, the CDR3 is TGTGCCACTACCCCCGGCGTTGGGGGGGAAAATCAGCCCCAGCATTTT. This translates into CATTPGVGGENQPQHF.

This chain links TRBV19 with TRBJ2-6, with D possibly being TRBD2 (5 bases). Germline CDR1 is LNHDA and CDR2 is SQIVND (reference sequence). V lost 5 bases to trimming and J lost 1 base, with 9 bases between them. The length of the CDR3 is 15 residues. For the CDR3, the DNA is TGTGCCAGTAGTGCCCCGGGGTCTGGGGCCAACGTCCTGACTTTC. It is translated as CASSAPGSGANVLTF.

The gene calls are TRBV27 and TRBJ1-2, with TRBD1 matching over 8 bases. Germline CDR1 and CDR2: MNHEY and SMNVEV (reference sequence). This CDR3 spans 16 amino acids. V shed 5 bases and J 4 bases; nucleotides not matched to a gene: 12. CDR3 bases: TGTGCCAGCAGTCCCCACCCGACAGGGGACTTCTATGGCTACACCTTC. Protein: CASSPHPTGDFYGYTF.

V and J are TRBV6-5 and TRBJ1-2, with D unclear. Germline CDR1 and CDR2: MNHEY and SVGAGI. This CDR3 region has 12 residues. Trimming left V 8 bases short and J 4 bases short, with 11 bases between. CDR3 sequence (DNA): TGTGCCAGCGGCATCGCCCCCTATGGCTACACCTTC. Its protein product is CASGIAPYGYTF.

In its sample, this clone was seen a few times. The chain links TRBV5-6 to TRBJ1-3; 12 positions agree with TRBD1. This CDR3 spans 17 amino acids. V dropped 4 bases and J dropped 1; count of bases not matched to a gene: 6. Looked up from germline, CDR1 is SGHDT and CDR2 is YYEEEE. CDR3 amino acids: CASSQPGQGASGNTIYF. The CDR3 DNA reads as TGTGCCAGCAGCCAACCGGGACAGGGGGCTTCTGGAAACACCATATATTTT.

This clone has a single count. The chain recombines TRBV20-1 with TRBJ2-1; D may be TRBD2 (5 bases). CDR3 length: 11 amino acids. V was clipped by 3 bases and J by 5 bases, with 5 bases between them. Per the germline V gene, CDR1 is DFQATT and CDR2 is SNEGSKA (reference sequence). CDR3 region: CSASGNNEQFF. CDR3 nucleotide sequence: TGCAGTGCTAGCGGGAACAATGAGCAGTTCTTC.

This sequence joins TRBV7-3 and TRBJ1-6; D is ambiguous. CDR1 is SGHTA and CDR2 is FQGTGA in the germline V gene. The CDR3 extends over 13 amino acids. Trimming cost V 3 bases and J 10 bases, with 10 bases left between them. The CDR3 loop is CASSFEAHSPLHF. CDR3 DNA: TGTGCCAGCAGCTTTGAGGCCCACTCACCCCTCCACTTT.

This CDR3 reads CASSPGNGVQPQHF. Written as DNA, the CDR3 is TGTGCCAGCTCACCAGGAAACGGAGTACAGCCCCAGCATTTT. J is TRBJ1-5 and V is TRBV18; no clear D. The CDR3 has 14 amino acids. Trimming stripped 2 bases from V and 7 bases from J, with 12 bases between. Germline CDR1 reads KGHSH; CDR2 reads LQKENI.

This clone came up once. The genes are TRBV27 and TRBJ2-1, with TRBD1 matching over 7 bases. V shed 8 bases, J shed 0 bases, and the junction held 7 bases outside the gene matches. This CDR3 comprises 15 residues. The germline gives CDR1 MNHEY, CDR2 SMNVEV (reference sequence). CDR3 bases: TGTGCCAGCGGCCCGGACAGGAGCTCCTACAATGAGCAGTTCTTC. Its translation: CASGPDRSSYNEQFF.

This clone was seen only a few times. The CDR3 spells CASSLGSKSEQFF. CDR3 DNA sequence: TGCGCCAGCAGCTTGGGTAGCAAGTCTGAGCAGTTCTTC. The chain uses TRBV5-1 and TRBJ2-1, with D hard to call. This CDR3 has 13 amino acids. Trimming pared 0 bases from V and 9 bases from J, leaving 10 bases between. Germline V CDR1 and CDR2: SGHRS, YFSETQ.

The rearrangement joins TRBV7-3 to TRBJ2-3; tentative D call: TRBD2 (7 bases). The CDR3 sequence is 15 residues long. With 5 bases removed from V and 4 bases from J, the gap between germline ends came to 16 bases. The germline V gene encodes CDR1 SGHTA and CDR2 FQGTGA. CDR3: CASSPSGGLADTQYF. For the CDR3, the DNA is TGTGCCAGCAGCCCCTCCGGGGGGCTGGCAGATACGCAGTATTTT.

The chain couples TRBV10-3 to TRBJ1-1; TRBD1 is a possible D gene (5 bases). The germline CDR1 and CDR2 sequences are ENHRY and SYGVKD. CDR3 size: 14 residues. V lost 0 bases to trimming and J lost 9 bases, with 14 bases between them. The CDR3: CAISESRAGDKAFF. CDR3 sequence (DNA): TGTGCCATCAGTGAGTCAAGAGCGGGGGATAAAGCTTTCTTT.

This clone was seen a handful of times. The chain links TRBV29-1 to TRBJ1-2; possibly TRBD1 for D (5 bases). Between the trimmed V and J ends, which lost 5 bases and 7 bases, there was a span of 17 bases. The CDR3 has 13 amino acids. Germline assignment: CDR1 SQVTM and CDR2 ANQGSEA. DNA of the CDR3: TGCAGCGTTCTCTTGGAGGGGATAGGTGGCTACACCTTC. Its translation: CSVLLEGIGGYTF.

This chain connects TRBV28 to TRBJ2-7; perhaps TRBD2 as D (6 bases). Germline V CDR1 and CDR2: MDHEN, SYDVKM. The V gene lost 4 bases and the J gene lost 0 bases, with 16 bases spanning the gap. This CDR3 spans 16 amino acids. The CDR3 nucleotides are TGTGCCAGCAGTTCCCCCAGTAGCGGCGCCTCCTACGAGCAGTACTTC. As protein: CASSSPSSGASYEQYF.

In its sample, this clone was seen a few times. J is TRBJ1-2 and V is TRBV10-3; TRBD1 might be the D (5 bases). V was pared by 6 bases and J by 8 bases, with 16 bases between. Germline assignment: CDR1 ENHRY and CDR2 SYGVKD. The CDR3 is 13 amino acids. CDR3 DNA: TGTGCCATCAGGGCAGGGCTTCAATCCGGCTACACCTTC. Translation gives CAIRAGLQSGYTF.

This clone turned up a few times. The V call is TRBV5-1, the J call TRBJ1-1; 9 nucleotides line up with TRBD1. The CDR3 length is 17 residues. The ends lost 4 bases at V and 1 base at J; junction bases unmatched: 11. Germline V gene data show CDR1 as SGHRS and CDR2 as YFSETQ. The DNA of the CDR3 is TGCGCCAGCAGCCCCTGGACAGGGGACGTTTCGAACACTGAAGCTTTCTTT. Protein sequence: CASSPWTGDVSNTEAFF.

As DNA, the CDR3 is TGTGCCAGCAGTTCGCACAGGGGGTTGAACTATGGCTACACCTTC. This codes for CASSSHRGLNYGYTF. The chain uses TRBV28 and TRBJ1-2; 8 nucleotides match TRBD1. This CDR3 has 15 residues. With V trimmed by 4 bases and J by 2 bases, 6 bases remained unmatched. CDR1 and CDR2 from the germline V gene are MDHEN and SYDVKM.